This TCR beta chain was recovered during a study of patients and donors after allogeneic stem cell transplantation. This clonotype has only one observation. TCRdb reprocessed the RT-PCR reads via MiXCR and lists one record per CDR3 protein. This table holds approximately 410,000 distinct CDR3 sequences, under 20% found once. The CDR3 runs to 14 residues. The V gene's germline CDR1 is SGHTA and CDR2 FQGNSA. V gave up 5 bases and J gave up 2 bases; unmatched junction bases: 5. The sequenced material came from blood, either unsorted or a sorted T cell fraction (not recorded which). The chain has TRBV7-2 and TRBJ2-7, with 8 bases that match TRBD2. This receptor was identified in a human donor who was either an allogeneic HSCT recipient or a stem cell or donor lymphocyte infusion donor (not recorded which). It is not recorded whose cells these are; they may come from a transplant donor. In DNA, the CDR3 is TGTGCCAGCAGCGTACGGGAGGGCACCTACGAGCAGTACTTC. Translating gives CASSVREGTYEQYF.